These T cell receptor beta chains were read from a single sample in a study of cytomegalovirus exposure and HLA in healthy donors. Clones were sequenced by immunoSEQ multiplex PCR, and TCRdb holds only the in-frame ones, with some missing. The sample consists of about 250,000 clones, more than 85% of them appearing once. What was sequenced was PBMCs. Source of these receptors: a man aged 18 to 30 in good health and CMV-seropositive. CDR3s include the opening cysteine and the closing phenylalanine or tryptophan. A D gene is named only where the DNA matches it firmly. Clone size is not always given. Where it is, it says once, few, many or a class for expanded clones.

D | size | J | V | CDR3 | DNA
TRBD1 | - | TRBJ1-5 | TRBV5-6 | CASSLLRDSNLYQPQHF | TGTGCCAGCAGCTTGCTTAGGGACAGCAATCTGTATCAGCCCCAGCATTTT
TRBD1 | - | TRBJ2-3 | TRBV5-1 | CASSIGTGISTDTQYF | TGCGCCAGCAGCATAGGGACAGGGATTAGCACAGATACGCAGTATTTT
TRBD1 | - | TRBJ2-7 | TRBV4-1 | CASSRMTGDHEQYF | TGCGCCAGCAGCCGCATGACAGGGGATCACGAGCAGTACTTC
- | - | TRBJ2-7 | TRBV7-8 | CASSVLTVGSYEQYF | TGTGCCAGCAGCGTATTGACAGTAGGGTCCTACGAGCAGTACTTC
TRBD2 | - | TRBJ2-5 | TRBV30 | CAWTPRTSGRWLAETQYF | TGTGCCTGGACACCCCGGACTAGCGGGAGATGGTTGGCAGAGACCCAGTACTTC
- | once | TRBJ2-5 | TRBV5-1 | CASSLVGSGETQYF | TGCGCCAGCAGCTTGGTCGGGAGCGGGGAGACCCAGTACTTC
- | - | TRBJ1-2 | TRBV5-6 | CASSFNYGYTF | TGTGCCAGCAGCTTTAACTATGGCTACACCTTC
- | once | TRBJ2-3 | TRBV6-5 | CATHLGGLSTDTQYF | TGTGCCACCCATTTGGGGGGCCTAAGCACAGATACGCAGTATTTT
- | - | TRBJ2-3 | TRBV2 | CASTPNGDTQYF | TGTGCCAGCACGCCCAACGGAGATACGCAGTATTTT
- | - | TRBJ2-7 | TRBV27 | CASAQQSSYEQYF | TGTGCCAGCGCCCAACAGAGCTCCTACGAGCAGTACTTC
TRBD1 | - | TRBJ1-4 | TRBV6-5 | CASSLLGTGLEKLFF | TGTGCCAGCAGTCTACTCGGGACAGGACTCGAAAAACTGTTTTTT
- | - | TRBJ2-3 | TRBV28 | CASRIDGYTDTQYF | TGTGCCAGCAGAATCGACGGGTACACAGATACGCAGTATTTT
TRBD1 | - | TRBJ1-2 | TRBV29-1 | CSVGDRAYGYTF | TGCAGCGTTGGTGACAGGGCCTATGGCTACACCTTC
- | - | TRBJ1-2 | TRBV27 | CASSLRGARYGYTF | TGTGCCAGCAGTCTAAGGGGGGCGCGCTATGGCTACACCTTC
- | once | TRBJ2-7 | TRBV19 | CASSTTAGEQYF | TGTGCCAGTAGTACGACGGCCGGCGAGCAGTACTTC
TRBD1 | once | TRBJ1-1 | TRBV5-1 | CASRWTGGVNTEAFF | TGCGCCAGCAGGTGGACAGGGGGGGTTAACACTGAAGCTTTCTTT
TRBD2 | once | TRBJ2-1 | TRBV19 | CASSFSSGRSYNEQFF | TGTGCCAGTAGTTTCAGTAGCGGGAGGTCGTACAATGAGCAGTTCTTC
TRBD2 | - | TRBJ2-1 | TRBV9 | CASGGLAGNEQFF | TGTGCCAGCGGCGGACTAGCGGGCAATGAGCAGTTCTTC
- | few | TRBJ1-2 | TRBV27 | CASRDRFGSNYGYTF | TGTGCCAGCAGGGACCGCTTTGGGTCCAACTATGGCTACACCTTC
- | - | TRBJ1-2 | TRBV9 | CASSPRGGQYGYTF | TGTGCCAGCAGCCCACGCGGGGGGCAATATGGCTACACCTTC
TRBD2 | few | TRBJ2-3 | TRBV27 | CASSLASSLAVTDTQYF | TGTGCCAGCAGTTTAGCCTCCTCTCTAGCGGTCACAGATACGCAGTATTTT
TRBD2 | - | TRBJ2-1 | TRBV6-5 | CASSLTSVHEQFF | TGTGCCAGCAGTCTGACTAGCGTCCATGAGCAGTTCTTC
TRBD2 | many | TRBJ2-7 | TRBV5-1 | CASSGGTSSYEQYF | TGCGCCAGCAGCGGCGGGACTAGTAGCTACGAGCAGTACTTC
- | few | TRBJ2-6 | TRBV9 | CASSVGGYSGANVLTF | TGTGCCAGCAGCGTAGGTGGTTACTCTGGGGCCAACGTCCTGACTTTC
- | - | TRBJ2-3 | TRBV5-4 | CASSSMSGSTDTQYF | TGTGCCAGCAGCTCCATGAGCGGGAGCACAGATACGCAGTATTTT
- | - | TRBJ2-7 | TRBV7-9 | CASSLRGTYEQYF | TGTGCCAGCAGCTTACGGGGGACCTACGAGCAGTACTTC
- | - | TRBJ1-1 | TRBV9 | CASSAQSRGAFF | TGTGCCAGCAGCGCCCAGTCGCGGGGAGCTTTCTTT
- | - | TRBJ2-1 | TRBV4-2 | CASSPGRDTHNEQFF | TGTGCCAGCAGCCCGGGCCGGGACACACACAATGAGCAGTTCTTC
- | - | TRBJ1-1 | TRBV6-5 | CASSPRRLEGTEAFF | TGTGCCAGCAGTCCCCGGAGGCTTGAGGGCACTGAAGCTTTCTTT
- | - | TRBJ2-7 | TRBV7-2 | CASSLGPSYEQYF | TGTGCCAGCAGCTTAGGCCCTTCTTACGAGCAGTACTTC
- | - | TRBJ2-7 | TRBV10-3 | CAISEDQVTYEQYF | TGTGCCATCAGTGAGGATCAAGTGACCTACGAGCAGTACTTC
- | - | TRBJ2-1 | TRBV6-5 | CASSIRGFGNEQFF | TGTGCCAGCAGTATCCGCGGGTTTGGGAATGAGCAGTTCTTC
TRBD2 | - | TRBJ2-1 | TRBV2 | CASSDLYGGTSGTFNEQFF | TGTGCCAGCAGTGACTTGTACGGGGGGACTAGCGGAACCTTCAATGAGCAGTTCTTC
- | - | TRBJ1-4 | TRBV27 | CASSLSLLANEKLFF | TGTGCCAGCAGTTTAAGTTTATTGGCTAATGAAAAACTGTTTTTT
- | - | TRBJ1-2 | TRBV19 | CAAGERGAANYGYTF | TGTGCCGCAGGGGAACGGGGGGCAGCTAACTATGGCTACACCTTC
- | - | TRBJ2-5 | TRBV6-1 | CASSPARVGETQYF | TGTGCCAGCAGCCCAGCGCGAGTTGGCGAGACCCAGTACTTC
TRBD1 | - | TRBJ2-1 | TRBV7-9 | CASSLGQGGYNEQFF | TGTGCCAGCAGCCTGGGACAGGGGGGTTACAATGAGCAGTTCTTC